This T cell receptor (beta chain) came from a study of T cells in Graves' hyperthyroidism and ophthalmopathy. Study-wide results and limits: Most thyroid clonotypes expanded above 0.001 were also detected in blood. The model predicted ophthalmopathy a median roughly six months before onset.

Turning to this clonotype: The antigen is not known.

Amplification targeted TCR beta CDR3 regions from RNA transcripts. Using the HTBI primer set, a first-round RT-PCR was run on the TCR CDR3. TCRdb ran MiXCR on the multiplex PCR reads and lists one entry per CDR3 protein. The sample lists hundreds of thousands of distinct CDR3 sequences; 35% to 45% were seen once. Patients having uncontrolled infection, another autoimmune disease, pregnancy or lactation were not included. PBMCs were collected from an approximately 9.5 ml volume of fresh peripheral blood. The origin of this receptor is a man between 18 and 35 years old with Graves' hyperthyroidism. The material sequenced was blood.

CDR3 residues: CASRAGLAGSSGGANVLTF. CDR3 DNA: TGTGCCAGCAGAGCAGGACTAGCGGGAAGCTCGGGCGGGGCCAACGTCCTGACTTTC. The chain links TRBV6-5 to TRBJ2-6; 12 bases are shared with TRBD2. In germline, CDR1 is MNHEY, CDR2 SVGAGI. V lost 6 bases, J lost 4 bases, and 13 bases stayed unmatched. The CDR3 contains 19 residues.